This entry lists 25 T cell receptor beta chains sequenced from one sample in a study of identical twins. TCRdb reprocessed the 5' RACE reads via MiXCR and lists one record per CDR3 protein. The sample has 300,000 to 400,000 distinct CDR3 sequences; 7% to 9.5% are singletons. Sequencing used naive T cells sorted from blood. The receptors were gathered from a woman aged 45-59 years in good health.

This clonotype has at least ten counts. The chain recombines TRBV7-7 with TRBJ2-3; D is unresolved. The germline gives CDR1 SSHAT, CDR2 FNYEAQ (reference sequence). V shed 1 base and J shed 1 base, with 9 bases lying between them. CDR3 length: 15 residues. CDR3 sequence reads: CASSLVVGGTDTQYF. For the CDR3, the DNA is TGTGCCAGCAGCTTAGTAGTCGGCGGCACAGATACGCAGTATTTT.

This clonotype has a count of ten or more. The V and J genes are TRBV5-1 and TRBJ2-1; a possible D gene is TRBD2 (6 bases). CDR3 length: 17 amino acids. Looked up from germline, CDR1 is SGHRS and CDR2 is YFSETQ. V lost 4 bases and J 7 bases, leaving 24 bases between the germline ends. Here the CDR3 reads CASSPNGLLTGVNEQFF. CDR3 DNA sequence: TGCGCCAGCAGCCCGAATGGGCTTCTGACGGGGGTAAATGAGCAGTTCTTC.

This clonotype has more than one count but fewer than ten. V usage is TRBV12-3 or TRBV12-4 and J usage is TRBJ2-1; TRBD1 matches 9 bases. The length of the CDR3 is 15 residues. V shed 3 bases, J shed 3 bases, and the junction held 3 bases outside the gene matches. The CDR3 reads CASSFWGQGYNEQFF. CDR3 DNA: TGTGCCAGCAGTTTTTGGGGACAGGGCTACAATGAGCAGTTCTTC.

The chain is built from TRBV6-4 and TRBJ2-7; D could derive from TRBD1 or TRBD2 (7 bases each). The V end lost 4 bases, the J end lost 8 bases, and 18 bases lay between the germline ends. CDR3 length: 14 amino acids. Germline loops: CDR1 MRHNA, CDR2 SNTAGT. The CDR3 DNA sequence: TGTGCCAGCAGTGCGACAGGGACTAACGAGCAGCAGTACGTC. It specifies CASSATGTNEQQYV.

At least ten counts were recorded for this clonotype. One end of the junction does not line up with germline, which may come from a read error. V gene TRBV28 combines with J gene TRBJ2-1; 10 nucleotides agree with TRBD2. The V gene's germline CDR1 is MDHEN and CDR2 SYDVKM. The CDR3 loop spans 13 amino acids. DNA for the CDR3: TGTGCCAGCAGTTCACTAGCGGGACGGGAGTCGGACTTC. Amino acid sequence: CASSSLAGRESDF.

This clonotype was counted a few times. The chain carries TRBV7-3 and TRBJ2-1; TRBD2 matches 8 bases. V gave up 1 base and J gave up 0 bases; unmatched junction bases: 2. CDR3 length: 16 amino acids. Germline CDR1 is SGHTA and CDR2 is FQGTGA. The CDR3 DNA sequence: TGTGCCAGCAGCTTAATAGGGACTAGCTCCTACAATGAGCAGTTCTTC. It is translated as CASSLIGTSSYNEQFF.

This clonotype was seen at least ten times. This chain links TRBV5-1 with TRBJ1-1; the D is unclear. This CDR3 region has 14 residues. Germline CDR1 reads SGHRS; CDR2 reads YFSETQ. Trimming took off 1 base at V and 0 bases at J, with 7 bases between the two ends. The CDR3 is CASSLTSLNTEAFF. The CDR3 nucleotides read TGCGCCAGCAGCTTGACTTCCCTGAACACTGAAGCTTTCTTT.

V usage is TRBV21-1 and J usage is TRBJ2-1. TRBV21-1 is noted as a pseudogene. The CDR3 covers 15 residues. CDR3 bases: TGTGCCAGCAGCAAAAAAGGGGGACTTCTCAATGAGCAGTTCTTC. Encoded protein: CASSKKGGLLNEQFF.

This clonotype was picked up a small number of times. This rearrangement joins TRBV5-1 to TRBJ2-7; D is tentatively TRBD1 or TRBD2 (8 bases each). Trimming left V 0 bases short and J 1 base short, with 17 bases between. Germline V gives CDR1 SGHRS, CDR2 YFSETQ. The CDR3 has 17 residues. The CDR3 sequence is CASSLVDSGDRSYEQYF. CDR3 sequence (DNA): TGCGCCAGCAGCTTGGTGGATAGCGGGGACAGGTCCTACGAGCAGTACTTC.

The chain carries TRBV7-3 and TRBJ2-1; D is uncertain. Trimming stripped 4 bases from V and 0 bases from J, with 10 bases between. Germline CDR1 SGHTA, CDR2 FQGTGA. This CDR3 is built from 15 residues. The CDR3 bases are TGTGCCAGCAGCTACTCTAGTGCCTCCTACAATGAGCAGTTCTTC. It encodes CASSYSSASYNEQFF.

This clonotype occurred a few times. The chain couples TRBV20-1 to TRBJ2-1, with 14 nucleotides matching TRBD2. The CDR3 contains 14 residues. V was clipped by 5 bases and J by 7 bases; unmatched bases: 4. CDR1 DFQATT and CDR2 SNEGSKA come from the germline V gene (reference sequence). CDR3 loop: CSAPRTSGRNEQFF. For the CDR3, the DNA is TGCAGTGCTCCCAGGACTAGCGGGAGGAATGAGCAGTTCTTC.

The gene calls are TRBV20-1 and TRBJ2-7; D may be TRBD2 (5 bases). The length of the CDR3 is 13 residues. Germline V CDR1 and CDR2: DFQATT, SNEGSKA (reference sequence). Trimming left V 0 bases short and J 4 bases short, with 10 bases between. The CDR3 loop reads CSARDLGEYEQYF. The CDR3 DNA reads as TGCAGTGCTAGAGATCTTGGGGAGTACGAGCAGTACTTC.

Many counts were recorded for this clonotype. The chain employs TRBV4-1 and TRBJ1-5, with D unresolved. CDR1 and CDR2 (germline): MGHRA, YSYEKL. This CDR3 region has 15 residues. V was pared by 4 bases and J by 5 bases, with 15 bases between. CDR3 residues: CASSPLGPAYQPQHF. As DNA, the CDR3 is TGCGCCAGCAGCCCGCTTGGGCCGGCTTATCAGCCCCAGCATTTT.

The rearrangement uses TRBV10-3 and TRBJ2-7; weak D call: TRBD1 (5 bases). This CDR3 spans 13 amino acids. Germline CDR1 and CDR2: ENHRY and SYGVKD. Between the trimmed V and J ends, which lost 8 bases and 6 bases, there was a span of 17 bases. This CDR3 is CAILIQARCEQYV. In nucleotides, the CDR3 is TGTGCCATCTTAATACAGGCTCGATGCGAGCAGTACGTC.

This clonotype was observed a few times. The chain has TRBV11-2 and TRBJ2-2; D gene uncertain. The V gene lost 8 bases and the J gene lost 3 bases, with 4 bases spanning the gap. The CDR3 contains 11 residues. Germline CDR1 and CDR2: SGHAT and FQNNGV. The CDR3 loop reads CASDDTGELFF. The CDR3 DNA follows: TGTGCCAGCGATGACACCGGGGAGCTGTTTTTT. The full variable domain, with the rest looked up from reference TRBV11-2 and TRBJ2-2, is EAGVAQSPRYKIIEKRQSVAFWCNPISGHATLYWYQQILGQGPKLLIQFQNNGVVDDSQLPKDRFSAERLKGVDSTLKIQPAKLEDSAVYLCASDDTGELFFGEGSRLTVL.

Only a few counts were recorded for this clonotype. V usage is TRBV5-1 and J usage is TRBJ2-7; 10 bases are shared with TRBD1. Trimming took 1 base from V and 2 from J; bases not matched to a gene: 3. The CDR3 totals 15 residues. Germline-derived CDR1 and CDR2 are SGHRS and YFSETQ. CDR3 sequence (DNA): TGCGCCAGCAGCTTGTTGGGGACAGGGGCCTACGAGCAGTACTTC. As protein: CASSLLGTGAYEQYF.

This clonotype was seen repeatedly, ten times or more. The chain recombines TRBV29-1 with TRBJ2-7; TRBD1 might be the D (6 bases). Between the trimmed V and J ends, which lost 6 bases and 2 bases, there was a span of 11 bases. Looked up from germline, CDR1 is SQVTM and CDR2 is ANQGSEA. The CDR3 contains 12 residues. The DNA of the CDR3 is TGCAGCGTAAAGACAGGCGCCTACGAGCAGTACTTC. Translating it yields CSVKTGAYEQYF.

The genes are TRBV7-2 and TRBJ2-7; 9 nucleotides line up with TRBD2. The V gene's germline CDR1 is SGHTA and CDR2 FQGNSA. The CDR3 spans 14 residues. V was clipped by 5 bases and J by 4 bases; unmatched bases: 6. CDR3 in DNA: TGTGCCAGCAGCCTGACTAGCGGAGTTTACGAGCAGTACTTC. This translates into CASSLTSGVYEQYF.

This clonotype was recorded at least ten times. The J gene is TRBJ2-1, the V gene TRBV7-9, with 8 bases matching TRBD2. The V gene's germline CDR1 is SEHNR and CDR2 FQNEAQ (reference sequence). The CDR3 length is 16 residues. V lost 4 bases and J lost 3; bases outside the gene matches: 8. CDR3 residues: CASSSPGTRFYNEQFF. CDR3 coding DNA: TGTGCCAGCAGCTCCCCCGGGACTAGATTCTACAATGAGCAGTTCTTC. The full variable domain, its missing parts supplied by reference TRBV7-9 and TRBJ2-1, is DTGVSQNPRHKITKRGQNVTFRCDPISEHNRLYWYRQTLGQGPEFLTYFQNEAQLEKSRLLSDRFSAERPKGSFSTLEIQRTEQGDSAMYLCASSSPGTRFYNEQFFGPGTRLTVL.

This clonotype appeared a few times. The chain employs TRBV5-1 and TRBJ2-5; D is unresolved. This CDR3 is 14 amino acids long. Germline V gene data show CDR1 as SGHRS and CDR2 as YFSETQ. Trimming cost V 4 bases and J 0 bases, with 10 bases left between them. CDR3 amino acids: CASSPGLNQETQYF. The CDR3 region has the DNA TGCGCCAGCAGCCCCGGATTAAACCAAGAGACCCAGTACTTC.

J is TRBJ1-6 and V is TRBV4-1, with D tentatively TRBD1 (6 bases). Trimming removed 2 bases from V and 10 bases from J, with 21 bases in between. The V gene's germline CDR1 is MGHRA and CDR2 YSYEKL. The length of the CDR3 is 17 residues. The CDR3 bases are TGCGCCAGCAGCCAAACCAAGCTTCACAGGGTTTGGTCACCCCTCCACTTT. This translates into CASSQTKLHRVWSPLHF.

The sample holds a few counts of this clonotype. This chain joins TRBV24-1 and TRBJ2-3; 7 bases match TRBD2. CDR3 length equals 15 residues. Germline trimming cut 6 bases from V and 2 bases from J; bases unmatched to any gene: 7. The germline CDR1 and CDR2 sequences are KGHDR and SFDVKD. The CDR3 nucleotides are TGTGCCACCAGTCTTAGGGGAGGGCCCACAGATACGCAGTATTTT. It encodes CATSLRGGPTDTQYF.

The genes are TRBV12-3 or TRBV12-4 and TRBJ1-1; TRBD1 agrees at 7 bases. V shed 7 bases and J 8 bases; nucleotides not matched to a gene: 4. This CDR3 region has 11 residues. CDR3 loop: CASTETGEAFF. As DNA, the CDR3 is TGTGCCAGCACCGAGACAGGGGAAGCTTTCTTT.

The chain uses TRBV10-1 and TRBJ1-4; D ambiguous. CDR3 length: 13 residues. Germline lookup yields CDR1 WNHNN and CDR2 SYGVQD (reference sequence). The ends were cut back, 5 bases at V and 3 bases at J, with 7 bases in the middle. CDR3 sequence: CASSSKANEKLFF. CDR3 in DNA: TGCGCCAGCAGTTCCAAGGCTAATGAAAAACTGTTTTTT.

This clonotype has more than one count but fewer than ten. The chain has TRBV24-1 and TRBJ1-1; TRBD1 might be the D (5 bases). Germline values: CDR1 KGHDR, CDR2 SFDVKD. Trimming removed 6 bases at V and 8 bases at J, with 21 bases between. The CDR3 has 15 residues. CDR3 amino acids: CATSTTGTSNGEAFF. CDR3 in DNA: TGTGCCACCAGTACCACCGGGACCTCAAACGGGGAAGCTTTCTTT.